The 25 T cell receptor beta chains listed next were all sequenced from one sample in a study of T-cell memory formation after mild COVID-19. TCRdb re-called the 5' RACE reads through MiXCR, storing one row per CDR3 protein. The sample consists of about 430,000 distinct CDR3 sequences, roughly 24% of them appearing once. Sequenced input: PBMCs or a T cell subset sorted from them (not recorded which). The origin of the receptors is an adult woman who had mild COVID-19 (a few samples of this study predate the infection). Cell type and time point are not known.

The chain recombines TRBV5-6 with TRBJ1-1; possibly TRBD1 for D (5 bases). This CDR3 is built from 11 residues. The V gene lost 3 bases and the J gene lost 7 bases, with 7 bases spanning the gap. Germline V gives CDR1 SGHDT, CDR2 YYEEEE. The CDR3 DNA follows: TGTGCCAGCAGCTGGGACGGTGAAGCTTTCTTT. Translation gives CASSWDGEAFF.

The rearrangement joins TRBV3-1 to TRBJ2-7; D unclear. The CDR3 loop spans 12 amino acids. V dropped 0 bases and J dropped 4 bases, with 4 bases sitting between them. Germline CDR1 reads LGHDT; CDR2 reads YNNKEL (reference sequence). CDR3 sequence: CASSQDTYEQYF. CDR3 in DNA: TGTGCCAGCAGCCAAGATACGTACGAGCAGTACTTC.

This clonotype was counted between two and nine times. The chain combines TRBV24-1 with TRBJ1-1; D not certain. The germline V and J ends were trimmed by 6 bases and 2 bases, with 12 bases remaining between them. Germline values: CDR1 KGHDR, CDR2 SFDVKD. This CDR3 is 14 amino acids long. CDR3: CATSTNEGNTEAFF. Here the CDR3 DNA reads TGTGCCACCAGTACTAACGAGGGAAACACTGAAGCTTTCTTT.

This sequence joins TRBV5-4 and TRBJ2-1, with TRBD2 identical over 7 bases. J lost 2 bases, V lost 0 bases, and 5 bases had no gene match. The CDR3 is 16 residues long. Germline-derived CDR1 and CDR2 are SGHNT and YYREEE (reference sequence). CDR3 sequence: CASSLGGGGTYNEQFF. CDR3 in DNA: TGTGCCAGCAGCTTGGGCGGGGGAGGAACCTACAATGAGCAGTTCTTC.

In regard to this clonotype: The junction departs from the called germline gene at one end, perhaps through a read error. This chain connects TRBV7-8 to TRBJ1-4, with a possible D match to TRBD1 (6 bases). In germline, CDR1 is SGHVS, CDR2 FQNEAQ. CDR3 length equals 14 residues. CDR3 nucleotides: TGTGCCAGCAGTTTAGTGGGGGGCTGGGAAAAACTGTTTTTT. Amino acids: CASSLVGGWEKLFF.

The chain is built from TRBV19 and TRBJ2-2; 7 nucleotides line up with TRBD1. Germline V gene sequence: CDR1 LNHDA, CDR2 SQIVND (reference sequence). J lost 6 bases, V lost 11 bases, and 6 bases had no gene match. This CDR3 spans 12 amino acids. The chain's CDR3 is CAALTGAGELFF. DNA of the CDR3: TGTGCCGCGCTAACAGGGGCCGGGGAGCTGTTTTTT.

This clonotype was found a few times. The V and J genes are TRBV5-1 and TRBJ2-2; 9 bases fit TRBD1. The germline gives CDR1 SGHRS, CDR2 YFSETQ. The V gene end was trimmed by 5 bases and the J gene end by 5 bases; junction bases not matched to a gene: 7. This CDR3 comprises 15 residues. DNA of the CDR3: TGCGCCAGCAGTTCCGGGACAGGGTGGACCGGGGAGCTGTTTTTT. It yields the protein CASSSGTGWTGELFF.

This clonotype was detected a few times. The rearrangement links TRBV7-9 to TRBJ2-2; TRBD2 might be the D (6 bases). Trimming shortened V by 5 bases and J by 6 bases, and 10 bases separated the two germline ends. Germline V gene lookup returns CDR1 SEHNR and CDR2 FQNEAQ (reference sequence). The CDR3 contains 13 residues. This CDR3 is CASSARDSGELFF. As DNA, the CDR3 is TGTGCCAGCAGCGCTCGGGACTCCGGGGAGCTGTTTTTT.

The chain employs TRBV6-2 or TRBV6-3 and TRBJ2-3; 8 nucleotides match TRBD1. V shed 5 bases, J shed 2 bases, and the junction held 3 bases outside the gene matches. Germline V gives CDR1 MNHEY, CDR2 SVGEGT. This CDR3 contains 14 residues. As DNA, the CDR3 is TGTGCCAGCAGTCAGGGGGCGCTCACAGATACGCAGTATTTT. Its protein is CASSQGALTDTQYF.

The table lists this clonotype with a few counts. The chain uses TRBV7-9 and TRBJ1-2, with 9 bases that match TRBD1. This CDR3 is 16 amino acids long. V was pared by 5 bases and J by 2 bases, with 9 bases of the junction left unmatched. Germline CDR1 is SEHNR and CDR2 is FQNEAQ (reference sequence). DNA for the CDR3: TGTGCCAGCAGCCGCGGGACAGGGATGAGGAACTATGGCTACACCTTC. Protein: CASSRGTGMRNYGYTF.

This clonotype was recorded a few times. This rearrangement joins TRBV5-6 to TRBJ2-7; 8 bases are shared with TRBD1. V lost 3 bases, J lost 0 bases, and 5 bases stayed unmatched. Germline CDR1 is SGHDT and CDR2 is YYEEEE. The CDR3 is 15 residues long. The CDR3 protein is CASSSGTGSSYEQYF. DNA for the CDR3: TGTGCCAGCAGCTCCGGGACAGGTAGCTCCTACGAGCAGTACTTC.

The CDR3 loop is CASSEEGQGNQPQHF. In DNA form, the CDR3 reads TGTGCCAGCAGTGAGGAAGGACAGGGGAATCAGCCCCAGCATTTT. The V and J genes are TRBV2 and TRBJ1-5, with 9 bases lining up with TRBD1. Germline CDR1 is SNHLY and CDR2 is FYNNEI. With 3 bases clipped from V and 4 bases from J, the junction kept 4 bases outside the gene matches. This CDR3 region has 15 residues.

The J gene is TRBJ2-7, the V gene TRBV19; weak D call: TRBD2 (5 bases). Deletions cut 4 bases from V and 2 bases from J, with 9 bases between. Germline V gene lookup returns CDR1 LNHDA and CDR2 SQIVND (reference sequence). The length of the CDR3 is 13 residues. CDR3 sequence: CASSKGSPYEQYF. The CDR3 DNA reads TGTGCCAGTAGTAAAGGGAGTCCCTACGAGCAGTACTTC.

This clonotype appeared a few times. The chain couples TRBV5-1 to TRBJ2-1; a weak D match, TRBD2 (6 bases). The CDR3 loop spans 13 amino acids. CDR1 and CDR2 from the germline V gene are SGHRS and YFSETQ. The V end was cut by 5 bases, the J end by 3 bases, with 9 bases between. The CDR3 DNA is TGCGCCAGCAGGGGACTTCTCTACAATGAGCAGTTCTTC. It encodes CASRGLLYNEQFF.

This clonotype was seen a handful of times. This chain joins TRBV11-2 and TRBJ2-5; TRBD2 might be the D (6 bases). V lost 5 bases and J lost 7, with 23 bases in between. The CDR3 contains 16 residues. Per the germline V gene, CDR1 is SGHAT and CDR2 is FQNNGV. The CDR3 reads CASSPRLGGHRGTQYF. The CDR3 nucleotides read TGTGCCAGCAGCCCCCGGTTGGGGGGTCACCGCGGGACCCAGTACTTC.

V gene TRBV30 combines with J gene TRBJ1-2, with D hard to call. Germline V gives CDR1 GTSNPN, CDR2 SVGIG (reference sequence). The CDR3 loop spans 13 amino acids. V gave up 2 bases and J gave up 4 bases, with 11 bases separating them. The DNA of the CDR3 is TGTGCCTGGAGTAAGAACGGATTCTATGGCTACACCTTC. It codes for CAWSKNGFYGYTF.

This clonotype appeared a single time. The chain employs TRBV11-3 and TRBJ2-7; 8 positions agree with TRBD2. CDR1 SGHNT and CDR2 YENEEA come from the germline V gene. J gave up 2 bases and V 4 bases, and 4 bases lay outside the gene matches. There are 14 residues in the CDR3. CDR3 amino acids: CASSWSGSTYEQYF. The CDR3 DNA is TGTGCCAGCAGCTGGAGCGGGAGCACCTACGAGCAGTACTTC.

The rearrangement uses TRBV27 and TRBJ2-7; 10 bases line up with TRBD2. CDR1 MNHEY and CDR2 SMNVEV come from the germline V gene (reference sequence). The CDR3 has 15 residues. Trimming removed 5 bases from V and 3 bases from J; junction bases left unmatched: 7. In DNA, the CDR3 is TGTGCCAGCAGTCCGCTAGCGGGGGTAGGCTACGAGCAGTACTTC. Amino acids: CASSPLAGVGYEQYF.

This clonotype came up a few times. The V call is TRBV24-1, the J call TRBJ2-1; D gene ambiguous. There are 15 residues in the CDR3. In germline, CDR1 is KGHDR, CDR2 SFDVKD. With 4 bases removed from V and 4 bases from J, the gap between germline ends came to 13 bases. The CDR3 DNA reads TGTGCCACCAGTGAGACCGGGCTCCAATACAATGAGCAGTTCTTC. Translated: CATSETGLQYNEQFF.

This clonotype has more than one count but fewer than ten. This chain uses TRBV4-3 with TRBJ2-1, with D possibly TRBD1 on 6 matching bases. Germline V lookup: CDR1 LGHNA, CDR2 YSLEER. This CDR3 spans 15 amino acids. Trimming took off 0 bases at V and 8 bases at J, with 14 bases between the two ends. CDR3 in DNA: TGCGCCAGCAGCCAAGAGAACAGGGCTTTCGATGAGCAGTTCTTC. This sequence encodes CASSQENRAFDEQFF.

V usage is TRBV3-1 and J usage is TRBJ2-5; TRBD1 matches 7 bases. V lost 8 bases and J lost 4; bases outside the gene matches: 13. Germline loops: CDR1 LGHDT, CDR2 YNNKEL (reference sequence). The CDR3 is 15 amino acids. The CDR3: CASGQQGQYGETQYF. CDR3 nucleotide sequence: TGTGCCAGCGGACAACAGGGACAGTACGGAGAGACCCAGTACTTC.

The J gene is TRBJ2-3, the V gene TRBV4-1; possible D gene TRBD1, 6 bases. From germline, CDR1 is MGHRA and CDR2 YSYEKL. CDR3 length equals 16 residues. Trimming pared 0 bases from V and 0 bases from J, leaving 10 bases between. The CDR3 DNA follows: TGCGCCAGCAGCCAAGAGGGACATCCTAGCACAGATACGCAGTATTTT. Translating gives CASSQEGHPSTDTQYF.

The chain links TRBV29-1 to TRBJ2-7, with D maybe TRBD2 (5 bases). Germline V CDR1 and CDR2: SQVTM, ANQGSEA. This CDR3 spans 14 amino acids. Trimming removed 5 bases at V and 5 bases at J, with 19 bases between. CDR3 nucleotides: TGCAGCGTTCATACCCCCCGGGAAGGCAACGAGCAGTACTTC. Translation: CSVHTPREGNEQYF.

This clonotype was counted between two and nine times. This rearrangement joins TRBV7-2 to TRBJ2-7, with TRBD2 identical over 8 bases. CDR1 and CDR2 from the germline V gene are SGHTA and FQGNSA. There are 15 residues in the CDR3. The J segment lost 2 bases and the V segment lost 4 bases, leaving 7 bases of the junction unmatched. CDR3 sequence: CASSSVTGGPYEQYF. Written as DNA, the CDR3 is TGTGCCAGCAGCTCAGTGACGGGAGGGCCCTACGAGCAGTACTTC.

CDR3 residues: CATSAPGTENTEAFF. Written as DNA, the CDR3 is TGTGCCACCAGTGCTCCCGGGACAGAAAACACTGAAGCTTTCTTT. This sequence joins TRBV24-1 and TRBJ1-1; 7 bases are a match to TRBD1. Germline V gives CDR1 KGHDR, CDR2 SFDVKD. The CDR3 contains 15 residues. V shed 5 bases and J 2 bases; nucleotides not matched to a gene: 7.